This TCR beta chain was obtained from a study of control samples from healthy donors and cancer patients. Only one count was recorded for this clone. Libraries were prepared by immunoSEQ multiplex PCR; TCRdb keeps only in-frame clonotypes and omits some of them. The repertoire includes about 120,000 clones, over 90% of them detected once, and less than 3.5% sits in the top ten. The CDR3 runs 17 residues. CDR1 and CDR2 (germline): GTSNPN, SVGIG (reference sequence). Trimming stripped 1 base from V and 0 bases from J, with 18 bases between. V gene TRBV30 combines with J gene TRBJ1-1; the D is unclear. Sequenced input: blood. The sequence was collected from a man aged 25-45 years in good health. The CDR3 spells CAWSAVGAQTMNTEAFF. The CDR3 nucleotides are TGTGCCTGGAGTGCCGTGGGAGCCCAGACAATGAACACTGAAGCTTTCTTT.